This paragraph reports one T cell receptor (beta chain). The data were taken from a study of blood T cell repertoires in COVID-19. In the original processing: Counts of nucleated cells, estimated from reference gene primer amplification, were obtained. TCRdb keeps only in-frame clones here, not all; method: immunoSEQ multiplex PCR. Clone size and V and J calls were adopted from that table, with D and trimming inferred from the DNA. The sample shows under 150,000 clones, about four fifths of them seen only once. The CDR3 is made up of 11 amino acids. The germline V gene has CDR1 SQVTM and CDR2 ANQGSEA. V shed 4 bases and J 5 bases; nucleotides not matched to a gene: 0.

Material for sequencing was peripheral blood. The origin of this receptor is a human donor with acute or convalescent COVID-19. The donor label of this sample is uncertain. The V and J genes are TRBV29-1 and TRBJ2-3; 7 nucleotides match TRBD2. CDR3 sequence reads: CSVGTRDTQYF. In DNA, the CDR3 is TGCAGCGTTGGGACTAGAGATACGCAGTATTTT.